This is a list of T cell receptor beta chains from one sample in a study of blood T cell repertoires in COVID-19. TCRdb's copy holds only in-frame clones and misses some; the assay was immunoSEQ multiplex PCR. The sample has around 280,000 clones, around nine tenths seen once. Source material: PBMCs or T cells enriched from blood (not recorded which). Every receptor here comes from a woman between 40 and 55 years old who had recovered from COVID-19. Each CDR3 is given with its conserved first and last residue. Each record gives: CDR3 protein, CDR3 DNA, V gene, D gene, clone size, J gene. A D gene is named only where the DNA matches it firmly. The size field is filled for only some rows; it gives once, few, many or a size class.

CASSQRQGPREQYF,TGCGCCAGCAGTCAAAGACAGGGGCCGAGGGAGCAGTACTTC,TRBV23-1,TRBD1,.,TRBJ2-7
CAWSYIRTSGSAHEQYF,TGTGCCTGGAGTTATATTAGGACTAGCGGGAGTGCCCACGAGCAGTACTTC,TRBV30,TRBD2,.,TRBJ2-7
CASRQGQNQPQHF,TGTGCCAGCAGGCAAGGACAGAATCAGCCCCAGCATTTT,TRBV12-3/TRBV12-4,.,.,TRBJ1-5
CASSPGTGAAGANVLTF,TGCGCCAGCAGTCCCGGGACAGGGGCAGCGGGGGCCAACGTCCTGACTTTC,TRBV10-1,TRBD1,.,TRBJ2-6
CASSPRNSGSTNEQFF,TGTGCCAGCAGCCCACGTAACAGCGGGAGTACGAATGAGCAGTTCTTC,TRBV11-2,TRBD2,few,TRBJ2-1
CASSPKGITGGSDTEAFF,TGTGCCAGCTCACCAAAGGGTATAACAGGGGGTTCTGACACTGAAGCTTTCTTT,TRBV18,TRBD1,.,TRBJ1-1
CASSRDSSLQDTQYF,TGTGCCAGCAGCCGGGACTCCTCACTTCAGGATACGCAGTATTTT,TRBV3-1/TRBV3-2,.,.,TRBJ2-3
CASSPLESTETQYF,TGTGCCAGCTCACCTCTTGAGAGCACGGAGACCCAGTACTTC,TRBV18,.,.,TRBJ2-5
CASSIAGRYNEQFF,TGTGCCAGCAGTATAGCGGGAAGATACAATGAGCAGTTCTTC,TRBV11-3,TRBD2,once,TRBJ2-1
CASSFLRSNTQYF,TGTGCCAGCAGCTTCCTGCGATCTAATACGCAGTATTTT,TRBV11-1,.,.,TRBJ2-3
CSASASHTGELFF,TGCAGTGCCAGTGCTAGCCACACCGGGGAGCTGTTTTTT,TRBV20-1,.,.,TRBJ2-2
CASSLGSGEREQYF,TGCGCCAGCAGCTTAGGGAGCGGTGAGAGGGAGCAGTACTTC,TRBV5-1,.,.,TRBJ2-7